This TCR beta chain was captured by sequencing in a study of response to subunit inactivated influenza vaccine. The sample holds a few counts of this clonotype. The antigen remains undetermined. The study's findings and limits: Authors suggested each seasonal flu vaccination may recruit only limited numbers of new T cells.

TCRdb re-analysed the RT-PCR reads in MiXCR, keeping a single row per CDR3 protein. The data hold hundreds of thousands of distinct CDR3 sequences, with 6.5% to 8% observed a single time. V lost 3 bases, J lost 10 bases, and 18 bases lay in between. The CDR3 consists of 13 residues. Germline-derived CDR1 and CDR2 are DFQATT and SNEGSKA (reference sequence). This clonotype originated in a man aged 50 to 75 who received an inactivated influenza vaccine. This chain links TRBV20-1 with TRBJ1-1; D may be TRBD1 (6 bases). The source was PBMCs from blood, collected around 2 years after vaccination. As DNA, the CDR3 is TGCAGTGCTAGGCAGGGACACGGGAACTCAGCTTTCTTT. Translating it yields CSARQGHGNSAFF.